This entry lists 24 T cell receptor beta chains sequenced from one sample in a study of blood T cell repertoires in COVID-19 (dated by TCRdb to the early 2020s). Library method: the immunoSEQ multiplex PCR assay. In its TCRdb copy, this immuneACCESS table keeps in-frame sequences only and misses some clones. Where compared with another copy, unresolved V genes explain less than half of these, and the others have no known cause. For this sample the table gives roughly 200,000 clones, of which around 80% were detected only once. The ten largest clones capture roughly 1.3% of the sample. Sequenced sample: peripheral blood. These TCRs come from a woman in her twenties or thirties with COVID-19, enrolled during active disease.

The rearrangement links TRBV19 to TRBJ1-5; 9 bases are shared with TRBD1. Unmatched junction bases numbered 9, after V lost 5 bases and J lost 4 bases. Per the germline V gene, CDR1 is LNHDA and CDR2 is SQIVND (reference sequence). The CDR3 consists of 16 residues. CDR3 sequence: CASSRRTGGLNQPQHF. CDR3 nucleotide sequence: TGTGCCAGTAGTCGACGAACAGGGGGCCTTAATCAGCCCCAGCATTTT.

There are a few counts of this clone. The chain recombines TRBV20-1 with TRBJ1-1; no clear D. The germline gives CDR1 DFQATT, CDR2 SNEGSKA (reference sequence). V dropped 3 bases and J dropped 0 bases, with 8 bases sitting between them. The CDR3 runs to 13 residues. The CDR3 loop reads CSASVSLNTEAFF. DNA for the CDR3: TGCAGTGCTAGTGTGAGCCTGAACACTGAAGCTTTCTTT.

This chain links TRBV10-1 with TRBJ1-4; D is perhaps TRBD1 (6 bases). The germline CDR1 and CDR2 sequences are WNHNN and SYGVQD (reference sequence). The CDR3 runs to 17 residues. V was trimmed by 1 base and J by 6 bases, leaving 18 bases between them. The CDR3 DNA follows: TGCGCCAGCAGTGAGTGCCCCTCCTGGGGGCGGGATGAAAAACTGTTTTTT. Translation: CASSECPSWGRDEKLFF.

This clone has just a few counts. The CDR3 DNA reads TGTGCCAGCAGTGAAGTTGGCGGCTACACCTTC. Its translation is CASSEVGGYTF. The rearrangement links TRBV2 to TRBJ1-2; no firm D call. The length of the CDR3 is 11 residues. Per the germline V gene, CDR1 is SNHLY and CDR2 is FYNNEI. The V and J ends lost 1 base and 8 bases respectively, with 5 bases between them.

The V call is TRBV6-2 or TRBV6-3, the J call TRBJ2-5, with 7 nucleotides matching TRBD2. Germline trimming cut 6 bases from V and 9 bases from J; bases unmatched to any gene: 10. Per germline, CDR1 MNHEY and CDR2 SVGEGT. The CDR3 covers 13 residues. CDR3: CASSPLTREAQYF. The CDR3 nucleotides read TGTGCCAGCAGCCCGCTGACCCGGGAGGCCCAGTACTTC.

CDR3 bases: TGTGCCAGCAGCCTCACACCGACAAGGAACACTGAAGCTTTCTTT. Protein product: CASSLTPTRNTEAFF. The chain employs TRBV13 and TRBJ1-1; D is undetermined. The germline V gene has CDR1 PRHDT and CDR2 FYEKMQ (reference sequence). This CDR3 region has 15 residues. Trimming removed 5 bases at V and 1 base at J, with 14 bases between.

CDR3 DNA: TGTGCCAGCAGTCCGATGGCTAGCGGGAGTAAGGATGAGCAGTTCTTC. Protein sequence: CASSPMASGSKDEQFF. The chain is built from TRBV27 and TRBJ2-1; TRBD2 matches 10 bases. The CDR3 spans 16 residues. Germline V gene sequence: CDR1 MNHEY, CDR2 SMNVEV (reference sequence). The V gene end was trimmed by 5 bases and the J gene end by 8 bases; junction bases not matched to a gene: 12.

The chain combines TRBV9 with TRBJ2-3; 8 bases align to TRBD1. Germline CDR1 and CDR2: SGDLS and YYNGEE. Trimming at V came to 3 bases and at J to 5 bases, leaving 5 bases not matched to a gene. The CDR3 runs 14 residues. The CDR3 spells CASSAQGAGDTQYF. The CDR3 bases are TGTGCCAGCAGCGCTCAGGGGGCAGGAGATACGCAGTATTTT. Combining the CDR3 with reference TRBV9 and TRBJ2-3 gives the whole variable domain DSGVTQTPKHLITATGQRVTLRCSPRSGDLSVYWYQQSLDQGLQFLIQYYNGEERAKGNILERFSAQQFPDLHSELNLSSLELGDSALYFCASSAQGAGDTQYFGPGTRLTVL.

The chain is built from TRBV12-3 or TRBV12-4 and TRBJ1-2; D possibly corresponds to TRBD1 (5 bases). The V gene lost 5 bases and the J gene lost 0 bases, with 7 bases spanning the gap. This CDR3 is 13 amino acids long. The CDR3 sequence: CASSLRANYGYTF. CDR3 DNA sequence: TGTGCCAGCAGTCTCAGGGCTAACTATGGCTACACCTTC.

The rearrangement links TRBV7-2 to TRBJ2-5; TRBD1 matches 7 bases. Unmatched junction bases numbered 16, after V lost 0 bases and J lost 9 bases. The CDR3 consists of 17 residues. Germline V lookup: CDR1 SGHTA, CDR2 FQGNSA. In DNA, the CDR3 is TGTGCCAGCAGCTTAGCGGTGGGCAGGGGGTCGGGTCGGGCCCAGTACTTC. Translated: CASSLAVGRGSGRAQYF.

V gene TRBV6-4 combines with J gene TRBJ1-1; 9 nucleotides match TRBD1. Trimming removed 4 bases from V and 5 bases from J; junction bases left unmatched: 5. The CDR3 is 14 amino acids. Germline V gene data show CDR1 as MRHNA and CDR2 as SNTAGT. The CDR3 here is CASSVGQGSTEAFF. CDR3 DNA: TGTGCCAGCAGTGTTGGACAGGGGAGTACTGAAGCTTTCTTT.

This chain's CDR3 is CASSGQTVTDTQYF. The CDR3 DNA reads TGTGCCAGCTCCGGACAGACCGTCACAGATACGCAGTATTTT. The V call is TRBV18, the J call TRBJ2-3, with D maybe TRBD1 (6 bases). From germline, CDR1 is KGHSH and CDR2 LQKENI. The V end was cut by 6 bases, the J end by 2 bases, with 12 bases between. CDR3 length: 14 amino acids.

The chain uses TRBV15 and TRBJ2-7, with 9 bases lining up with TRBD1. The CDR3 totals 16 residues. Looked up from germline, CDR1 is LNHNV and CDR2 is YYDKDF (reference sequence). J was trimmed by 2 bases and V by 2 bases; bases with no gene match: 7. The CDR3 loop reads CATSRPRTGDAYEQYF. For the CDR3, the DNA is TGTGCCACCAGCAGACCCCGGACAGGGGATGCCTACGAGCAGTACTTC.

This chain links TRBV5-5 with TRBJ1-2; 7 bases match TRBD1. The CDR3 consists of 15 residues. V shed 3 bases, J shed 2 bases, and the junction held 7 bases outside the gene matches. CDR1 and CDR2 from the germline V gene are SGHKS and YYEKEE (reference sequence). Here the CDR3 DNA reads TGTGCCAGCAGCTCACAGACAGGGATCAACTATGGCTACACCTTC. It encodes CASSSQTGINYGYTF.

For the CDR3, the DNA is TGTGCCAGCACCGTGACAGTCAATTCACCCCTCCACTTT. Amino acids: CASTVTVNSPLHF. The chain is built from TRBV27 and TRBJ1-6; TRBD1 might be the D (5 bases). V was clipped by 7 bases and J by 7 bases, with 11 bases between them. The CDR3 is 13 residues long. Germline V gene sequence: CDR1 MNHEY, CDR2 SMNVEV (reference sequence).

V and J are TRBV3-1 (or the pseudogene TRBV3-2) and TRBJ2-3, with 16 bases lining up with TRBD2. CDR1 and CDR2 from the germline V gene are LGHDT and YNNKEL (reference sequence). The CDR3 length is 20 residues. Trimming cost V 2 bases and J 6 bases; bases outside gene matches: 14. CDR3 in DNA: TGTGCCAGCAGCCAAAATGCAATCGGGACTAGCGGGAGGGCCTTGGATACGCAGTATTTT. Residues: CASSQNAIGTSGRALDTQYF.

V and J are TRBV27 and TRBJ2-2, with 9 bases that match TRBD1. The CDR3 runs 14 residues. CDR1 and CDR2 from the germline V gene are MNHEY and SMNVEV (reference sequence). Trimming removed 6 bases from V and 6 bases from J; junction bases left unmatched: 5. The CDR3 loop is CASRTGGASGELFF. The CDR3, as DNA: TGTGCCAGCAGAACAGGGGGCGCGTCCGGGGAGCTGTTTTTT.

The V call is TRBV2, the J call TRBJ1-5; no clear D gene. The CDR3 has 17 residues. V was shortened by 0 bases and J by 0 bases, with 12 bases between the two germline ends. Germline CDR1 reads SNHLY; CDR2 reads FYNNEI. The CDR3 loop is CASSEAPGIYSNQPQHF. CDR3 DNA: TGTGCCAGCAGTGAAGCCCCCGGGATTTATAGCAATCAGCCCCAGCATTTT.

V gene TRBV5-1 combines with J gene TRBJ2-1; 8 bases match TRBD2. With 3 bases clipped from V and 5 bases from J, the junction kept 7 bases outside the gene matches. The length of the CDR3 is 15 residues. Per the germline V gene, CDR1 is SGHRS and CDR2 is YFSETQ. CDR3 loop: CASSSGGRLHNEQFF. CDR3 nucleotides: TGCGCCAGCAGCTCGGGAGGGAGGCTCCACAATGAGCAGTTCTTC.

J is TRBJ1-1 and V is TRBV6-5; TRBD1 matches 7 bases. From germline, CDR1 is MNHEY and CDR2 SVGAGI. The trim removed 6 bases at V and 1 base at J, leaving 5 bases unmatched. This CDR3 spans 14 amino acids. CDR3 in amino acids: CASSFRDRNTEAFF. In DNA, the CDR3 is TGTGCCAGCAGCTTCCGGGACAGGAACACTGAAGCTTTCTTT.

V and J are TRBV30 and TRBJ2-2, with D perhaps TRBD1 (5 bases). Germline V CDR1 and CDR2: GTSNPN, SVGIG (reference sequence). This CDR3 is built from 13 residues. Trimming removed 2 bases from V and 6 bases from J, with 10 bases in between. Here the CDR3 reads CAWSPQGAGELFF. CDR3 coding DNA: TGTGCCTGGAGTCCTCAGGGCGCCGGGGAGCTGTTTTTT.

The chain carries TRBV14 and TRBJ1-6; the D gene is possibly TRBD1 (5 bases). The V gene lost 2 bases and the J gene lost 0 bases, with 11 bases spanning the gap. The CDR3 is made up of 17 amino acids. Germline V gene sequence: CDR1 SGHDN, CDR2 FVKESK. CDR3 amino acids: CASSQRDGSSYNSPLHF. CDR3 sequence (DNA): TGTGCCAGCAGCCAAAGGGACGGGAGCTCCTATAATTCACCCCTCCACTTT.

The V and J genes are TRBV4-2 and TRBJ2-5; D not resolved. The CDR3 is made up of 14 amino acids. Trimming removed 0 bases from V and 4 bases from J, with 9 bases in between. The V gene's germline CDR1 is LGHNA and CDR2 YNFKEQ. The CDR3 DNA reads TGTGCCAGCAGCCAAGAAACGTTAGCAGAGACCCAGTACTTC. Encoded protein: CASSQETLAETQYF.

This clone was detected once. The V call is TRBV9, the J call TRBJ2-1; tentative D call: TRBD1 (5 bases). Germline CDR1 and CDR2: SGDLS and YYNGEE. The CDR3 is made up of 17 amino acids. V was pared by 4 bases and J by 4 bases, with 21 bases between. The CDR3 region is CASSPLAQGSLYNEQFF. CDR3 coding DNA: TGTGCCAGCAGCCCCCTCGCCCAGGGAAGCTTATACAATGAGCAGTTCTTC.